These 3 T cell receptor beta chains came from one sample sequenced in a study of blood T cell repertoires in COVID-19. Generated by immunoSEQ multiplex PCR, the TCRdb table keeps only in-frame clones and is missing some. The table lists approximately 220,000 clones, 80% to 90% of them singletons. Material: peripheral blood. These receptors all stem from a woman aged 45-65 years with acute or convalescent COVID-19.

The gene calls are TRBV6-5 and TRBJ1-2; the D gene is possibly TRBD1 (6 bases). The CDR3 spans 14 residues. CDR1 and CDR2 from the germline V gene are MNHEY and SVGAGI. Trimming stripped 6 bases from V and 2 bases from J, with 13 bases between. The CDR3 coding sequence is TGTGCCAGCAGGCTACAGGGTGGCAACTATGGCTACACCTTC. It is translated as CASRLQGGNYGYTF.

The V gene is TRBV11-1, the J gene TRBJ2-1, with D perhaps matching TRBD2 (5 bases). From germline, CDR1 is SGHAT and CDR2 FQDESV (reference sequence). The CDR3 runs to 15 residues. The V and J ends lost 5 bases and 6 bases respectively, with 17 bases between them. The CDR3: CASSSFTLRGNEQFF. DNA of the CDR3: TGTGCCAGCAGCAGCTTTACCCTCCGGGGCAATGAGCAGTTCTTC.

This chain connects TRBV28 to TRBJ1-1; D may be TRBD1 (6 bases). This CDR3 contains 12 residues. Germline loops: CDR1 MDHEN, CDR2 SYDVKM. V gave up 7 bases and J gave up 5 bases, with 11 bases separating them. CDR3: CASIFRGTEAFF. Written as DNA, the CDR3 is TGTGCCAGCATCTTCAGGGGTACTGAAGCTTTCTTT. Full variable domain (rest looked up from reference TRBV28 and TRBJ1-1): DVKVTQSSRYLVKRTGEKVFLECVQDMDHENMFWYRQDPGLGLRLIYFSYDVKMKEKGDIPEGYSVSREKKERFSLILESASTNQTSMYLCASIFRGTEAFFGQGTRLTVV.